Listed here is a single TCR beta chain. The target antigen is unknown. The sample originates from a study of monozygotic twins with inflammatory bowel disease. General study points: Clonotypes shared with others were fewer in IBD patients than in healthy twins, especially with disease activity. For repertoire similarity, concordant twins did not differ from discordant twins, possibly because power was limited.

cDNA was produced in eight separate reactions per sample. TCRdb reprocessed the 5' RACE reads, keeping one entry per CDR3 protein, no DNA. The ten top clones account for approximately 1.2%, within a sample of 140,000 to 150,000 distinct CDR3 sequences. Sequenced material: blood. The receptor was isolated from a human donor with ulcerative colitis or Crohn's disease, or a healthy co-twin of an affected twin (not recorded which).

CDR3 protein: CSVEKQGASYEQYF. The V gene is TRBV29-1, the J gene TRBJ2-7; TCRdb designates TRBD1, a call that cannot be tested without DNA. Germline CDR1 reads SQVTM; CDR2 reads ANQGSEA. The CDR3 spans 14 residues.